The 25 T cell receptor beta chains listed next were all sequenced from one sample in a study of CD8+ T cells in alopecia areata. Treatment: oral pan-JAK inhibitor, 5-10 mg twice daily. It was from alopecia areata patients that lesional scalp punch biopsies and peripheral blood were collected. RNA extraction was followed by reverse transcription into cDNA, which acted as the sequencing template. Profiling relied on immunoSEQ multiplex PCR, and the TCRdb table lists in-frame clones only, not all of them. The sample has under 20,000 clones, 50% to 70% seen once; the top ten hold 8.2%. The specimen comprised skin, sampled at week 4, from a patient treated with tofacitinib. These receptors were collected from a human donor with alopecia areata.

This chain connects TRBV6-1 to TRBJ1-3; D is uncertain. CDR1 and CDR2 (germline): MNHNS, SASEGT. V was shortened by 3 bases and J by 0 bases, with 9 bases between the two germline ends. This CDR3 contains 15 residues. CDR3 loop: CASSEGSYSGNTIYF. In nucleotides, the CDR3 is TGTGCCAGCAGTGAGGGCAGCTACTCTGGAAACACCATATATTTT.

This chain joins TRBV4-1 and TRBJ1-1, with 7 bases aligning to TRBD1. The CDR3 contains 14 residues. Germline V gives CDR1 MGHRA, CDR2 YSYEKL. J lost 0 bases, V lost 7 bases, and 5 bases had no gene match. The CDR3 DNA reads TGCGCCAGCAACGAGGGACAGATGAACACTGAAGCTTTCTTT. It yields the protein CASNEGQMNTEAFF.

Only a few counts were recorded for this clone. The rearrangement uses TRBV4-2 and TRBJ1-1; TRBD1 matches at 7 bases. CDR1 and CDR2 (germline): LGHNA, YNFKEQ. The CDR3 consists of 15 residues. After removal of 2 bases from V and 5 bases from J, the junction contained 8 bases not matched to a gene. CDR3 DNA: TGTGCCAGCAGCCAAAGCGCCAGGGGGGGGACTGAAGCTTTCTTT. Encoded protein: CASSQSARGGTEAFF.

This clone came up a few times. The chain carries TRBV11-2 and TRBJ2-1; no reliable D call. The CDR3 contains 14 residues. Per germline, CDR1 SGHAT and CDR2 FQNNGV. Between the trimmed V and J ends, which lost 0 bases and 8 bases, there was a span of 11 bases. CDR3 residues: CASSLDSRVDEQFF. The CDR3 region has the DNA TGTGCCAGCAGCTTAGATTCGCGCGTTGATGAGCAGTTCTTC.

V gene TRBV28 combines with J gene TRBJ1-1, with 8 bases lining up with TRBD1. The CDR3 extends over 11 amino acids. Germline values: CDR1 MDHEN, CDR2 SYDVKM. V lost 5 bases to trimming and J lost 8 bases; unmatched junction nucleotides: 1. CDR3 sequence (DNA): TGTGCCAGCAGTCGGGACAGGGAAGCTTTCTTT. It specifies CASSRDREAFF.

The chain links TRBV6-6 to TRBJ1-5; 8 bases agree with TRBD1. With 3 bases clipped from V and 7 bases from J, the junction kept 5 bases outside the gene matches. This CDR3 is 14 amino acids long. Germline CDR1 is MNHNY and CDR2 is SVGAGI (reference sequence). The CDR3, as DNA: TGTGCCAGCAGTTATGGACAGGGAGCACAGCCCCAGCATTTT. This translates into CASSYGQGAQPQHF.

The chain couples TRBV4-1 to TRBJ1-4; no clear D gene. The V end was cut by 0 bases, the J end by 7 bases, with 12 bases between. CDR1 MGHRA and CDR2 YSYEKL come from the germline V gene. CDR3 size: 15 residues. CDR3 coding DNA: TGCGCCAGCAGCCAAGAGCCGGGCCAACGTGAAAAACTGTTTTTT. It encodes CASSQEPGQREKLFF.

V and J are TRBV11-3 and TRBJ2-1, with 9 bases that match TRBD1. This CDR3 has 15 amino acids. Germline V gene data show CDR1 as SGHNT and CDR2 as YENEEA. V was clipped by 5 bases and J by 9 bases; unmatched bases: 11. The DNA of the CDR3 is TGTGCCAGCAGCGCCGGACAGGGGAGGTGGGTTGAGCAGTTCTTC. Translating it yields CASSAGQGRWVEQFF. Using reference TRBV11-3 and TRBJ2-1 for the parts outside the CDR3, the full variable domain is EAGVVQSPRYKIIEKKQPVAFWCNPISGHNTLYWYLQNLGQGPELLIRYENEEAVDDSQLPKDRFSAERLKGVDSTLKIQPAELGDSAVYLCASSAGQGRWVEQFFGPGTRLTVL.

This clone is labeled medium-sized. The J gene is TRBJ1-6, the V gene TRBV7-9, with D unresolved. Germline values: CDR1 SEHNR, CDR2 FQNEAQ (reference sequence). The germline V and J ends were trimmed by 2 bases and 8 bases, with 13 bases remaining between them. CDR3 size: 15 residues. The CDR3 DNA sequence: TGTGCCAGCAGCTTATTCCCCAAAGGTCATTCACCCCTCCACTTT. Translation: CASSLFPKGHSPLHF.

This chain connects TRBV7-2 to TRBJ1-6; tentative D call: TRBD1 (5 bases). V lost 3 bases and J 10 bases, leaving 10 bases between the germline ends. Germline CDR1 reads SGHTA; CDR2 reads FQGNSA. The CDR3 loop spans 13 amino acids. The CDR3 region has the DNA TGTGCCAGCAGCTTGCAGGGAGAGTCACCCCTCCACTTT. Translation gives CASSLQGESPLHF.

V is TRBV10-3 and J is TRBJ1-1, with a possible D match to TRBD1 (5 bases). The germline gives CDR1 ENHRY, CDR2 SYGVKD. V dropped 3 bases and J dropped 1 base, with 9 bases sitting between them. This CDR3 contains 14 residues. The CDR3 region is CAISEQAQNTEAFF. CDR3 in DNA: TGTGCCATCAGTGAACAGGCCCAGAACACTGAAGCTTTCTTT.

The gene calls are TRBV5-1 and TRBJ2-2, with D perhaps matching TRBD1 (5 bases). The V gene lost 0 bases and the J gene lost 6 bases, with 15 bases spanning the gap. The CDR3 has 16 residues. The germline V gene encodes CDR1 SGHRS and CDR2 YFSETQ. The CDR3, as DNA: TGCGCCAGCAGCTTGGAAAACCAAGGGGCAGCCGGGGAGCTGTTTTTT. It translates to CASSLENQGAAGELFF. Based on the CDR3 plus reference TRBV5-1 and TRBJ2-2, the full variable domain is KAGVTQTPRYLIKTRGQQVTLSCSPISGHRSVSWYQQTPGQGLQFLFEYFSETQRNKGNFPGRFSGRQFSNSRSEMNVSTLELGDSALYLCASSLENQGAAGELFFGEGSRLTVL.

V gene TRBV15 combines with J gene TRBJ1-4; tentatively, D is TRBD1 (5 bases). V was pared by 6 bases and J by 7 bases, with 21 bases between. The CDR3 is 16 residues long. Per the germline V gene, CDR1 is LNHNV and CDR2 is YYDKDF (reference sequence). CDR3 in DNA: TGTGCCACCAGGTCCATAGTCACCGCGGGGGGTGAAAAACTGTTTTTT. Encoded protein: CATRSIVTAGGEKLFF.

J is TRBJ1-6 and V is TRBV6-5, with D possibly matching TRBD1 (5 bases). The CDR3 sequence is 14 residues long. The germline V gene encodes CDR1 MNHEY and CDR2 SVGAGI. With 4 bases removed from V and 7 bases from J, the gap between germline ends came to 11 bases. The CDR3 bases are TGTGCCAGCAGTTCGGGGGACGGCAATTCACCCCTCCACTTT. Its translation is CASSSGDGNSPLHF.

This clone has a single count. The chain employs TRBV30 and TRBJ2-2; a possible D gene is TRBD1 (6 bases). The CDR3 is 14 amino acids. CDR1 is GTSNPN, CDR2 SVGIG, per germline (reference sequence). Trimming shortened V by 0 bases and J by 4 bases, and 9 bases separated the two germline ends. CDR3 DNA sequence: TGTGCCTGGAGTGTGGGGGCTGGCACCGGGGAGCTGTTTTTT. It translates to CAWSVGAGTGELFF. Complete variable domain (other parts from reference TRBV30 and TRBJ2-2): SQTIHQWPATLVQPVGSPLSLECTVEGTSNPNLYWYRQAAGRGLQLLFYSVGIGQISSEVPQNLSASRPQDRQFILSSKKLLLSDSGFYLCAWSVGAGTGELFFGEGSRLTVL.

This chain joins TRBV19 and TRBJ1-5; D is ambiguous. The CDR3 has 15 amino acids. Between the trimmed V and J ends, which lost 1 base and 2 bases, there was a span of 9 bases. Per germline, CDR1 LNHDA and CDR2 SQIVND (reference sequence). The CDR3 DNA follows: TGTGCCAGTAGTATAGCCACTATGGGCAATCAGCCCCAGCATTTT. This encodes CASSIATMGNQPQHF.

This clone has only a few counts. The J gene is TRBJ1-2, the V gene TRBV7-2, with 7 positions matching TRBD1. The CDR3 is 14 residues long. Germline assignment: CDR1 SGHTA and CDR2 FQGNSA. V lost 8 bases, J lost 0 bases, and 6 bases stayed unmatched. The CDR3 coding sequence is TGTGCCAGCGGAGTGACAGGGACTAACTATGGCTACACCTTC. It translates to CASGVTGTNYGYTF.

The CDR3 spells CASSLRSGLANEQFF. The CDR3 DNA sequence: TGTGCCAGCAGCTTACGATCAGGACTAGCGAATGAGCAGTTCTTC. This chain connects TRBV7-2 to TRBJ2-1; 9 positions match TRBD2. CDR1 and CDR2 from the germline V gene are SGHTA and FQGNSA. V was clipped by 2 bases and J by 7 bases; unmatched bases: 6. The CDR3 is 15 residues long.

The V call is TRBV6-1, the J call TRBJ1-2, with TRBD1 as a possible D gene (6 bases). V lost 2 bases to trimming and J lost 4 bases, with 23 bases between them. Germline V gene sequence: CDR1 MNHNS, CDR2 SASEGT. This CDR3 region has 18 residues. Here the CDR3 reads CASSEYLGQLGGGYGYTF. Here the CDR3 DNA reads TGTGCCAGCAGTGAATACCTCGGACAGCTAGGGGGTGGCTATGGCTACACCTTC.

This clone was seen a handful of times. The rearrangement links TRBV29-1 to TRBJ2-3, with D maybe TRBD1 (5 bases). The CDR3 spans 12 residues. V dropped 4 bases and J dropped 7 bases, with 12 bases sitting between them. Germline assignment: CDR1 SQVTM and CDR2 ANQGSEA. CDR3 amino acids: CSVVPGSNTQYF. The CDR3 nucleotides are TGCAGCGTTGTGCCAGGGTCGAATACGCAGTATTTT.

V usage is TRBV14 and J usage is TRBJ1-2; maybe TRBD1 (5 bases). Germline loops: CDR1 SGHDN, CDR2 FVKESK. Trimming left V 1 base short and J 4 bases short, with 22 bases between. This CDR3 has 18 amino acids. The CDR3 DNA reads as TGTGCCAGCAGCCAAGTGACTGACAGTTCCTCCAAGATCTATGGCTACACCTTC. Protein sequence: CASSQVTDSSSKIYGYTF.

The J gene is TRBJ2-5, the V gene TRBV5-4; 8 bases are a match to TRBD2. The germline CDR1 and CDR2 sequences are SGHNT and YYREEE (reference sequence). This CDR3 has 16 residues. The ends lost 10 bases at V and 2 bases at J; junction bases unmatched: 16. The DNA of the CDR3 is TGTGCCTCAGGACCCCGGACTAGCAGTTCACAAGAGACCCAGTACTTC. Translating it yields CASGPRTSSSQETQYF.

Remarks on this clone: The junction departs from germline at one end; a sequencing error may be responsible. DNA for the CDR3: TGTGCCAGCGGCGCGGGACTCCACGAACGGGTGCAGTACTTC. As protein: CASGAGLHERVQYF. The rearrangement uses TRBV4-1 and TRBJ2-7, with D maybe TRBD2 (6 bases). This CDR3 contains 14 residues. Germline CDR1 reads MGHRA; CDR2 reads YSYEKL.

The chain uses TRBV11-3 and TRBJ2-3; weak D call: TRBD1 (6 bases). Trimming took 5 bases from V and 4 from J, leaving 22 bases between them. The CDR3 totals 17 residues. Per germline, CDR1 SGHNT and CDR2 YENEEA. The DNA for the CDR3 is TGTGCCAGCAGCATCAGGGGTTCGAGGAATGGGGCAGATACGCAGTATTTT. Residues: CASSIRGSRNGADTQYF. Supplemented by reference TRBV11-3 and TRBJ2-3, the full variable domain reads EAGVVQSPRYKIIEKKQPVAFWCNPISGHNTLYWYLQNLGQGPELLIRYENEEAVDDSQLPKDRFSAERLKGVDSTLKIQPAELGDSAVYLCASSIRGSRNGADTQYFGPGTRLTVL.

The chain carries TRBV9 and TRBJ2-3; 16 bases align to TRBD2. From germline, CDR1 is SGDLS and CDR2 YYNGEE. There are 17 residues in the CDR3. The V gene end was trimmed by 3 bases and the J gene end by 5 bases; junction bases not matched to a gene: 6. The CDR3 spells CASSDGTSGGAEDTQYF. For the CDR3, the DNA is TGTGCCAGCAGCGATGGGACTAGCGGGGGGGCCGAAGATACGCAGTATTTT.